This T cell receptor (beta chain) was captured in a study of control samples from healthy donors and cancer patients. The CDR3 runs 14 residues. After removal of 6 bases from V and 8 bases from J, the junction contained 7 bases not matched to a gene. Germline CDR1 MNHEY, CDR2 SVGAGI. Measured with immunoSEQ multiplex PCR; TCRdb has only the in-frame clones, and not every one. Of roughly 59,000 clones in the sample, 80% to 95% are singletons; the top ten hold about 1.7%. The J gene is TRBJ2-4, the V gene TRBV6-5, with 10 bases fitting TRBD1. The material sequenced was PBMCs. The TCR sequence derives from a man aged 40-55 years with colorectal cancer. Here the CDR3 DNA reads TGTGCCAGCAGGGGACAGGGGAAGGGATACATTCAGTACTTC. It is translated as CASRGQGKGYIQYF.